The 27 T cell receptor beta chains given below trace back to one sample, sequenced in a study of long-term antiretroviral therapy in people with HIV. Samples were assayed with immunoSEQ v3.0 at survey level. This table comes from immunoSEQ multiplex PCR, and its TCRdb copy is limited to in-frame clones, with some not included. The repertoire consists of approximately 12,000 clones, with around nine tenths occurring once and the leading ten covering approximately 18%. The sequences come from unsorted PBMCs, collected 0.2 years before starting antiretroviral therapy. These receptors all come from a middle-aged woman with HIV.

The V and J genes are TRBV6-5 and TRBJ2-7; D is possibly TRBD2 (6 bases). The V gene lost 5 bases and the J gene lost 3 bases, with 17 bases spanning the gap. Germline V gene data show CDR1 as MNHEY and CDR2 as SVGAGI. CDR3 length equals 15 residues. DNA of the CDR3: TGTGCCAGCAGTCCCCTGCCCCAGGGAGGCTACGAGCAGTACTTC. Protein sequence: CASSPLPQGGYEQYF.

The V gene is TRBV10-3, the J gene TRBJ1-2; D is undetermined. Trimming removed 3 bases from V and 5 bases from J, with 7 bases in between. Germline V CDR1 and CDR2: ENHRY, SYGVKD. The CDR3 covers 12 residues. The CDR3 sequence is CAISDAQYGYTF. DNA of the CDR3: TGTGCCATCAGTGACGCGCAGTATGGCTACACCTTC.

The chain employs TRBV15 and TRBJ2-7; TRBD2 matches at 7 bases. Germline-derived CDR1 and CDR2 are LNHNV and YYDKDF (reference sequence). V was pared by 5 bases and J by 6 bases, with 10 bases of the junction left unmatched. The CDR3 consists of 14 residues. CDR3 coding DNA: TGTGCCACCAGCCCGGGGGGTCAATCGGGCGAGCAGTACTTC. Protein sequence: CATSPGGQSGEQYF.

The chain's CDR3 is CASSSGGSYNSPLHF. For the CDR3, the DNA is TGTGCCAGCAGTTCAGGGGGCTCCTATAATTCACCCCTCCACTTT. V and J are TRBV5-4 and TRBJ1-6; the match to TRBD1 covers 7 bases. The CDR3 sequence is 15 residues long. After removal of 5 bases from V and 0 bases from J, the junction contained 2 bases not matched to a gene. The germline CDR1 and CDR2 sequences are SGHNT and YYREEE (reference sequence).

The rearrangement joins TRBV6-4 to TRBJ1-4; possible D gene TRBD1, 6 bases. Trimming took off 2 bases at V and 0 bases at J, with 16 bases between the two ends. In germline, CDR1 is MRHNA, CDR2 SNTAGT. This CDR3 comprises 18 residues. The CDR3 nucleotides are TGTGCCAGCAGTGACAACCCCTCAAAGGGGGCAACTAATGAAAAACTGTTTTTT. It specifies CASSDNPSKGATNEKLFF.

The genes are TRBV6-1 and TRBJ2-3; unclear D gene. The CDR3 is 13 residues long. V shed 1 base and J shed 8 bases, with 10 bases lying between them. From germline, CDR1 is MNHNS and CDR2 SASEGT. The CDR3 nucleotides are TGTGCCAGCAGTGAAGGGGGTTCGGGTACGCAGTATTTT. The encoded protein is CASSEGGSGTQYF.

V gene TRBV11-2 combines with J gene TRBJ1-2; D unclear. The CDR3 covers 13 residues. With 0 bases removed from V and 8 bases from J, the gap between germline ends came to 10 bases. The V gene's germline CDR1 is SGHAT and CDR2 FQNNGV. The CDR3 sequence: CASSLEGIRGYTF. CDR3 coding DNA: TGTGCCAGCAGCTTAGAAGGGATCCGGGGCTACACCTTC.

The CDR3 DNA is TGTGCCAGCAGCTCGGACATTAGTATAGCTTCACCCCTCCACTTT. The encoded protein is CASSSDISIASPLHF. This chain joins TRBV11-2 and TRBJ1-6, with a weak D call TRBD1 (5 bases). The CDR3 runs 15 residues. The ends were cut back, 4 bases at V and 9 bases at J, with 16 bases in the middle. From germline, CDR1 is SGHAT and CDR2 FQNNGV.

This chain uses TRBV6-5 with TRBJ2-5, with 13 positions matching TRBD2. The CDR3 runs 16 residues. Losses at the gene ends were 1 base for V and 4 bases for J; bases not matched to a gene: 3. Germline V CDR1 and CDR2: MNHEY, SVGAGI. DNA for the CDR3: TGTGCCAGCAGTTACTTACTAGCGGGGGGGGGAGAGACCCAGTACTTC. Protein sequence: CASSYLLAGGGETQYF.

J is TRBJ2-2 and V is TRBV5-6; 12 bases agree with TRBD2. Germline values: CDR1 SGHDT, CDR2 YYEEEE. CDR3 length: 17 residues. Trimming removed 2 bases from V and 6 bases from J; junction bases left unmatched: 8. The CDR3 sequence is CASSLHRTSGAPGELFF. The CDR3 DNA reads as TGTGCCAGCAGCTTACACCGGACTAGCGGGGCCCCCGGGGAGCTGTTTTTT.

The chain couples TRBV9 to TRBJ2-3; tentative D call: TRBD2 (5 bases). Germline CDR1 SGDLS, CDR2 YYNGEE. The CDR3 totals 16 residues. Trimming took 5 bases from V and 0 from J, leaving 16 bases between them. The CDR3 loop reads CASSSGKGHSTDTQYF. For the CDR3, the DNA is TGTGCCAGCAGTTCGGGGAAAGGCCACAGCACAGATACGCAGTATTTT.

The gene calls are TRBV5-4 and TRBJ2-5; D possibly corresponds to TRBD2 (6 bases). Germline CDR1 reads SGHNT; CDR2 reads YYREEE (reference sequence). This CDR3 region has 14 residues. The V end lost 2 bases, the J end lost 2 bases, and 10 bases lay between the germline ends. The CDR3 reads CASSFGGYQETQYF. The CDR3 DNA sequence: TGTGCCAGCAGCTTTGGGGGGTATCAAGAGACCCAGTACTTC.

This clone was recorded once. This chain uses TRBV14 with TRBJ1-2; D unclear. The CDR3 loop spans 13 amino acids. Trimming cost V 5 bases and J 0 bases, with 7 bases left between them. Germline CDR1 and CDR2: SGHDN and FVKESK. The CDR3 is CASSASPNYGYTF. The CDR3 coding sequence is TGTGCCAGCAGCGCGTCCCCTAACTATGGCTACACCTTC. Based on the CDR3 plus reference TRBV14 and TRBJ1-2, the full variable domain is EAGVTQFPSHSVIEKGQTVTLRCDPISGHDNLYWYRRVMGKEIKFLLHFVKESKQDESGMPNNRFLAERTGGTYSTLKVQPAELEDSGVYFCASSASPNYGYTFGSGTRLTVV.

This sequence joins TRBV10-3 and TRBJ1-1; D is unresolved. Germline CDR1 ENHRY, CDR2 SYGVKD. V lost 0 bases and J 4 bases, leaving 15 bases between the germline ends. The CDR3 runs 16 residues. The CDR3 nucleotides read TGTGCCATCAGTGAGTCATTAGCTTCCGATATCACTGAAGCTTTCTTT. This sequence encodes CAISESLASDITEAFF.

The CDR3 DNA follows: TGTGCCAGCGAGGGGGGAAACTATGGCTACACCTTC. As protein: CASEGGNYGYTF. The chain uses TRBV6-1 and TRBJ1-2; possibly TRBD1 for D (6 bases). The germline gives CDR1 MNHNS, CDR2 SASEGT. Trimming stripped 8 bases from V and 2 bases from J, with 9 bases between. CDR3 length: 12 amino acids.

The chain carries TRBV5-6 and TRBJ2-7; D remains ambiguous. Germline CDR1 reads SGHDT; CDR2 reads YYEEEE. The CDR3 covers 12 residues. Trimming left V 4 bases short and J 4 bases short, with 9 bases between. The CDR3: CASSRYSYEQYF. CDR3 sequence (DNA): TGTGCCAGCAGCCGTTATTCATACGAGCAGTACTTC.

For the CDR3, the DNA is TGTGCCAGCAGTGCCTCGACAGGGAACCCCTATAATTCACCCCTCCACTTT. Amino acids: CASSASTGNPYNSPLHF. The rearrangement joins TRBV2 to TRBJ1-6, with 7 bases aligning to TRBD1. Germline loops: CDR1 SNHLY, CDR2 FYNNEI. This CDR3 spans 17 amino acids. J gave up 2 bases and V 4 bases, and 8 bases lay outside the gene matches.

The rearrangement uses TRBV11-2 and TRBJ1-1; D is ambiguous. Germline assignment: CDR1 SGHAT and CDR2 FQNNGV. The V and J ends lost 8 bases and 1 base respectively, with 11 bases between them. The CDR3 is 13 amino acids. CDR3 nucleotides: TGTGCCAGCCGAATTGGAGGGAACACTGAAGCTTTCTTT. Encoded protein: CASRIGGNTEAFF.

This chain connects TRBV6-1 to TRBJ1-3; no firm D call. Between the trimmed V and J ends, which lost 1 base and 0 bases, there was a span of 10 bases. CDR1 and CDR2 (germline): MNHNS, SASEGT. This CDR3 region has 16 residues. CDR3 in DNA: TGTGCCAGCAGTGAAGGATGGGGTTTCTCTGGAAACACCATATATTTT. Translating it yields CASSEGWGFSGNTIYF.

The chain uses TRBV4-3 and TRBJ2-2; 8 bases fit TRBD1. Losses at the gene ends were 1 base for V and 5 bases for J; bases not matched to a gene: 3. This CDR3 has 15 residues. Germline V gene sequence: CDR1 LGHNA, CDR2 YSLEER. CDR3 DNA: TGCGCCAGCAGCCAAGGGGACAGGTGGACCGGGGAGCTGTTTTTT. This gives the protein CASSQGDRWTGELFF.

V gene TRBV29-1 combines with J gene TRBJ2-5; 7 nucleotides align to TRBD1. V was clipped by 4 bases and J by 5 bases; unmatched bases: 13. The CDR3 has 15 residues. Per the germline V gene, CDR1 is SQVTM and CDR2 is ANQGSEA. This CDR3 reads CSVAGQEPWEETQYF. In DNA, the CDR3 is TGCAGCGTTGCAGGACAGGAGCCCTGGGAGGAGACCCAGTACTTC.

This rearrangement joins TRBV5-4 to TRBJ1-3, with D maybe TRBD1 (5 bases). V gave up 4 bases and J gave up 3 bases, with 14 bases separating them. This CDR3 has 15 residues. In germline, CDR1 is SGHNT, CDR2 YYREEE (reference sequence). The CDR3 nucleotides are TGTGCCAGCAGCCGGGGCCCTTCATATGGAAACACCATATATTTT. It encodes CASSRGPSYGNTIYF. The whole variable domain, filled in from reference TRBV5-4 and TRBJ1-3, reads ETGVTQSPTHLIKTRGQQVTLRCSSQSGHNTVSWYQQALGQGPQFIFQYYREEENGRGNFPPRFSGLQFPNYSSELNVNALELDDSALYLCASSRGPSYGNTIYFGEGSWLTVV.

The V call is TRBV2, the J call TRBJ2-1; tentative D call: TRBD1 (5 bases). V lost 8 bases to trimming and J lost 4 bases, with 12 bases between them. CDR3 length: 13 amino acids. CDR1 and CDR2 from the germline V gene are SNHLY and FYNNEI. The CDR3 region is CASVKTDYNEQFF. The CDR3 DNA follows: TGTGCCAGCGTTAAGACAGATTACAATGAGCAGTTCTTC.

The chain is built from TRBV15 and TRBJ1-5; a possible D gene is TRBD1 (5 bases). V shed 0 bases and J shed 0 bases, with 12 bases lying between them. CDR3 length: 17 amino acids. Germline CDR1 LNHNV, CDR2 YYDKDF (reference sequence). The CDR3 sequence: CATSRDNGGGSNQPQHF. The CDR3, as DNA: TGTGCCACCAGCAGAGATAACGGGGGAGGTAGCAATCAGCCCCAGCATTTT.

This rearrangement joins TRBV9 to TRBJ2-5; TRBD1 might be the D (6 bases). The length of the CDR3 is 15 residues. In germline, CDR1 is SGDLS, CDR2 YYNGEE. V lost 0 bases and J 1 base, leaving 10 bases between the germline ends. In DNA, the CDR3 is TGTGCCAGCAGCGTAGGGGGGCAGAGCCAAGAGACCCAGTACTTC. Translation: CASSVGGQSQETQYF. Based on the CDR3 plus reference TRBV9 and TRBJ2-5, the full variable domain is DSGVTQTPKHLITATGQRVTLRCSPRSGDLSVYWYQQSLDQGLQFLIQYYNGEERAKGNILERFSAQQFPDLHSELNLSSLELGDSALYFCASSVGGQSQETQYFGPGTRLLVL.

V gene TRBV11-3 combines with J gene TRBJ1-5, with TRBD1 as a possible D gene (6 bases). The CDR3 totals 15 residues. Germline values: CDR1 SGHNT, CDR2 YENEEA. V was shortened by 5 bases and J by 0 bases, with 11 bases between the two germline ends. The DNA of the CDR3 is TGTGCCAGCAGCGCAACAGGGAATAGCAATCAGCCCCAGCATTTT. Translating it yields CASSATGNSNQPQHF.

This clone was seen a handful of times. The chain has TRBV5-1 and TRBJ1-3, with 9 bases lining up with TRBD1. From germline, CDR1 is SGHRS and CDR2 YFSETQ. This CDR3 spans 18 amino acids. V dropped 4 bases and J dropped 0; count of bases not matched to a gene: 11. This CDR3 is CASSAKHRDRDSGNTIYF. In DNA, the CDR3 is TGCGCCAGCAGCGCGAAACACCGGGACAGGGACTCTGGAAACACCATATATTTT.